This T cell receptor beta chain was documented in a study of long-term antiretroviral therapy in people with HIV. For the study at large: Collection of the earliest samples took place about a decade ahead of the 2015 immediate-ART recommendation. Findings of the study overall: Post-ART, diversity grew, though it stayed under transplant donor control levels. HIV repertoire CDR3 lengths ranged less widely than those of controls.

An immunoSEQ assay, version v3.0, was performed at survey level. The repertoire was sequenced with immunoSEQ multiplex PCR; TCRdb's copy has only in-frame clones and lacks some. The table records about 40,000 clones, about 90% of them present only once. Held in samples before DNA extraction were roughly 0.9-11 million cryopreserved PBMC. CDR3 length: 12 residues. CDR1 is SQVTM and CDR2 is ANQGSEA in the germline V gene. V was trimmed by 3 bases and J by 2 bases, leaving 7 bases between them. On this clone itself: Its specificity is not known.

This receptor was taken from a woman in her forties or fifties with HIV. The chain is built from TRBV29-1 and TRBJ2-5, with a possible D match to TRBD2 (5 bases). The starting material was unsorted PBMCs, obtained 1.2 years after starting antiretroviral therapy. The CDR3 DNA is TGCAGCGTTGAGAGAGGGCAAGAGACCCAGTACTTC. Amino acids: CSVERGQETQYF.